The 28 T cell receptor beta chains listed next were all sequenced from one sample in a study of CD8 T cells in Susac syndrome. Random hexamers were used to reverse transcribe the RNA input (about 0.5 to 1 ug). One entry per CDR3 protein results from TCRdb running MiXCR on the immunoSEQ multiplex PCR reads. The table records about 210,000 distinct CDR3 sequences, roughly 96% of them present only once. Sequencing input: CD4+ T cells from PBMCs. All receptors come from a human donor with multiple sclerosis.

This rearrangement joins TRBV29-1 to TRBJ2-5, with 8 bases matching TRBD1. Trimming cost V 7 bases and J 2 bases; bases outside gene matches: 3. Germline V gives CDR1 SQVTM, CDR2 ANQGSEA. The CDR3 is made up of 12 amino acids. DNA for the CDR3: TGCAGCGCCGGACAGGGTCAAGAGACCCAGTACTTC. Its protein product is CSAGQGQETQYF. The variable domain in full, with the rest retrieved from reference TRBV29-1 and TRBJ2-5, is SAVISQKPSRDICQRGTSLTIQCQVDSQVTMMFWYRQQPGQSLTLIATANQGSEATYESGFVIDKFPISRPNLTFSTLTVSNMSPEDSSIYLCSAGQGQETQYFGPGTRLLVL.

The rearrangement links TRBV6-5 to TRBJ2-1, with a possible D match to TRBD2 (6 bases). Germline V lookup: CDR1 MNHEY, CDR2 SVGAGI. The CDR3 is made up of 13 amino acids. V was pared by 2 bases and J by 7 bases, with 9 bases between. The CDR3 region has the DNA TGTGCCAGCAGTTACGTGGGGAGGAATGAGCAGTTCTTC. It specifies CASSYVGRNEQFF.

This clonotype was detected only once. The chain has TRBV3-1 and TRBJ2-3; D call uncertain. Trimming took 0 bases from V and 1 from J, leaving 11 bases between them. CDR1 is LGHDT and CDR2 is YNNKEL in the germline V gene (reference sequence). This CDR3 region has 16 residues. The CDR3 sequence: CASSQDFFSGTDTQYF. CDR3 DNA sequence: TGTGCCAGCAGCCAAGATTTTTTTTCGGGCACAGATACGCAGTATTTT.

The V gene is TRBV25-1, the J gene TRBJ1-5; D perhaps matches TRBD1 (6 bases). V lost 3 bases and J 0 bases, leaving 12 bases between the germline ends. CDR1 MGHDK and CDR2 SYGVNS come from the germline V gene. This CDR3 comprises 16 residues. In DNA form, the CDR3 reads TGTGCCAGCAGTGAGGGGGGGGCGGATAGCAATCAGCCCCAGCATTTT. Translated: CASSEGGADSNQPQHF.

The V gene is TRBV30, the J gene TRBJ2-2, with 7 bases aligning to TRBD2. CDR3 length: 14 residues. CDR1 and CDR2 (germline): GTSNPN, SVGIG (reference sequence). With 2 bases clipped from V and 6 bases from J, the junction kept 6 bases outside the gene matches. The chain's CDR3 is CAWSRIGGAGELFF. The DNA for the CDR3 is TGTGCCTGGAGTCGGATTGGGGGGGCCGGGGAGCTGTTTTTT.

This rearrangement joins TRBV12-3 or TRBV12-4 to TRBJ2-1, with 8 bases lining up with TRBD1. Trimming cost V 5 bases and J 5 bases; bases outside gene matches: 14. The CDR3 is 17 residues long. Here the CDR3 reads CASSPPTGQENDNEQFF. The CDR3 DNA reads as TGTGCCAGCAGTCCACCAACGGGACAGGAGAATGACAATGAGCAGTTCTTC.

This chain uses TRBV5-1 with TRBJ2-3; no clear D gene. The CDR3 runs 12 residues. Germline values: CDR1 SGHRS, CDR2 YFSETQ. Deletions cut 7 bases from V and 3 bases from J, with 9 bases between. The CDR3 DNA sequence: TGCGCCAGCCGATCTGATACAGATACGCAGTATTTT. Residues: CASRSDTDTQYF.

The chain couples TRBV5-1 to TRBJ2-1; D uncertain. The CDR3 runs to 15 residues. V was trimmed by 1 base and J by 8 bases, leaving 16 bases between them. Germline-derived CDR1 and CDR2 are SGHRS and YFSETQ. The CDR3 reads CASSLTGLSGDEQFF. The CDR3 coding sequence is TGCGCCAGCAGCTTGACCGGGCTGAGTGGTGATGAGCAGTTCTTC.

This rearrangement joins TRBV2 to TRBJ2-7, with 10 bases that match TRBD2. Per germline, CDR1 SNHLY and CDR2 FYNNEI. The CDR3 length is 15 residues. The junction had 5 bases not matched to a gene; V was cut back by 6 bases and J by 0 bases. CDR3 nucleotide sequence: TGTGCCAGCAGGGACCCTAGCGGGGGCTCCTACGAGCAGTACTTC. Translated, it gives CASRDPSGGSYEQYF.

The chain combines TRBV23-1 with TRBJ1-4; 7 bases line up with TRBD1. TRBV23-1 is placed among ORFs of uncertain function. The length of the CDR3 is 18 residues. Trimming removed 0 bases from V and 11 bases from J; junction bases left unmatched: 18. The CDR3 DNA reads as TGCGCCAGCAGTCAATCTTGGAAACAGGGGCGTGGGGGAGGGAAACTGTTTTTT. Protein product: CASSQSWKQGRGGGKLFF.

This rearrangement joins TRBV9 to TRBJ2-7, with 8 positions matching TRBD1. Germline V gene sequence: CDR1 SGDLS, CDR2 YYNGEE. V shed 0 bases and J 3 bases; nucleotides not matched to a gene: 5. This CDR3 contains 15 residues. CDR3 region: CASSVAGTGDYEQYF. CDR3 DNA: TGTGCCAGCAGCGTAGCGGGGACAGGAGACTACGAGCAGTACTTC.

The J gene is TRBJ1-1, the V gene TRBV12-3 or TRBV12-4; D remains unclear. This CDR3 is 11 amino acids long. V was shortened by 5 bases and J by 8 bases, with 9 bases between the two germline ends. For the CDR3, the DNA is TGTGCCAGCAGTCCCCATGGGGAAGCTTTCTTT. Its protein is CASSPHGEAFF.

The chain is built from TRBV12-3 or TRBV12-4 and TRBJ1-5; D is unresolved. The ends were cut back, 6 bases at V and 1 base at J, with 10 bases in the middle. The CDR3 contains 14 residues. CDR3: CASSPSQSNQPQHF. The CDR3 DNA is TGTGCCAGCAGCCCCTCACAGAGCAATCAGCCCCAGCATTTT.

A single count supports this clonotype. V and J are TRBV15 and TRBJ2-1; 10 nucleotides line up with TRBD2. The CDR3 is 15 residues long. Germline V CDR1 and CDR2: LNHNV, YYDKDF (reference sequence). Unmatched junction bases numbered 7, after V lost 4 bases and J lost 7 bases. CDR3 DNA: TGTGCCACCAGCATAATAGCGGGGGGTGGAAATGAGCAGTTCTTC. Translated: CATSIIAGGGNEQFF.

The chain links TRBV27 to TRBJ2-1; tentatively, D is TRBD2 (6 bases). Deletions cut 1 base from V and 6 bases from J, with 19 bases between. The V gene's germline CDR1 is MNHEY and CDR2 SMNVEV (reference sequence). This CDR3 has 17 amino acids. The CDR3 here is CASSLYLGVAVSNEQFF. DNA of the CDR3: TGTGCCAGCAGTTTATACCTGGGGGTAGCGGTGTCCAATGAGCAGTTCTTC.

The genes are TRBV20-1 and TRBJ2-5; 10 bases line up with TRBD2. The junction had 2 bases not matched to a gene; V was cut back by 3 bases and J by 4 bases. CDR3 size: 13 residues. Per the germline V gene, CDR1 is DFQATT and CDR2 is SNEGSKA (reference sequence). The CDR3 DNA is TGCAGTGCTAGGAGACTAGCGGGAGAGACCCAGTACTTC. Protein product: CSARRLAGETQYF.

The chain recombines TRBV12-3 or TRBV12-4 with TRBJ1-5, with unresolved D. The CDR3 loop spans 11 amino acids. V lost 2 bases and J 5 bases, leaving 1 base between the germline ends. This CDR3 reads CASSLHQPQHF. In DNA form, the CDR3 reads TGTGCCAGCAGTTTACATCAGCCCCAGCATTTT.

V is TRBV25-1 and J is TRBJ2-7, with 11 nucleotides matching TRBD2. After removal of 5 bases from V and 3 bases from J, the junction contained 12 bases not matched to a gene. The germline CDR1 and CDR2 sequences are MGHDK and SYGVNS. The CDR3 is 17 residues long. The CDR3 sequence is CASSKQAGTSGVYEQYF. The CDR3 DNA reads TGTGCCAGCAGTAAGCAAGCCGGGACTAGCGGAGTCTACGAGCAGTACTTC.

The rearrangement uses TRBV29-1 and TRBJ1-1, with D hard to call. V shed 4 bases and J shed 4 bases, with 10 bases lying between them. The CDR3 has 12 amino acids. CDR1 is SQVTM and CDR2 is ANQGSEA in the germline V gene. The CDR3 bases are TGCAGCGTTGTCGGATACCCCACTGAAGCTTTCTTT. This codes for CSVVGYPTEAFF.

The chain combines TRBV7-9 with TRBJ2-7; 8 bases line up with TRBD1. CDR1 and CDR2 (germline): SEHNR, FQNEAQ (reference sequence). Losses at the gene ends were 5 bases for V and 5 bases for J; bases not matched to a gene: 5. This CDR3 has 13 amino acids. Here the CDR3 DNA reads TGTGCCAGCAGCCGAGAGGACAGGGACGAGCAGTACTTC. Translated, it gives CASSREDRDEQYF.

The CDR3 loop is CASSLIGLAGGREQFF. The CDR3 coding sequence is TGCGCCAGCAGCTTGATCGGACTAGCGGGAGGACGTGAGCAGTTCTTC. The chain has TRBV5-1 and TRBJ2-1; TRBD2 aligns across 14 bases. Germline V lookup: CDR1 SGHRS, CDR2 YFSETQ. The CDR3 has 16 residues. V shed 1 base, J shed 9 bases, and the junction held 6 bases outside the gene matches. Complete variable domain (other parts from reference TRBV5-1 and TRBJ2-1): KAGVTQTPRYLIKTRGQQVTLSCSPISGHRSVSWYQQTPGQGLQFLFEYFSETQRNKGNFPGRFSGRQFSNSRSEMNVSTLELGDSALYLCASSLIGLAGGREQFFGPGTRLTVL.

J is TRBJ2-4 and V is TRBV6-2 or TRBV6-3, with D unresolved. Germline V lookup: CDR1 MNHEY, CDR2 SVGEGT. The CDR3 is made up of 14 amino acids. The V and J ends lost 5 bases and 6 bases respectively, with 14 bases between them. The CDR3 DNA reads TGTGCCAGCAGTCGATCGGGCAGTACAAACATTCAGTACTTC. Residues: CASSRSGSTNIQYF.

The rearrangement uses TRBV7-9 and TRBJ2-7, with 8 bases aligning to TRBD2. The CDR3 sequence is 15 residues long. Germline V lookup: CDR1 SEHNR, CDR2 FQNEAQ (reference sequence). The V and J ends lost 4 bases and 7 bases, in that order; junction bases with no gene match: 12. Here the CDR3 reads CASSSGLAYRGEQYF. The CDR3, as DNA: TGTGCCAGCAGCTCCGGACTAGCCTATAGGGGGGAGCAGTACTTC.

The chain couples TRBV5-6 to TRBJ2-5, with 8 bases identical to TRBD2. V lost 4 bases to trimming and J lost 9 bases; unmatched junction nucleotides: 8. In germline, CDR1 is SGHDT, CDR2 YYEEEE. The CDR3 is 13 amino acids. The CDR3, as DNA: TGTGCCAGCAGCAGGGCTCGGGGGGGAGCCCAGTACTTC. Encoded protein: CASSRARGGAQYF.

A single count supports this clonotype. For the CDR3, the DNA is TGCAGTGCTAGAGGACTAGTTTGGACAGATACGCAGTATTTT. Translating gives CSARGLVWTDTQYF. This chain connects TRBV20-1 to TRBJ2-3; D may be TRBD2 (6 bases). The CDR3 has 14 amino acids. Germline V CDR1 and CDR2: DFQATT, SNEGSKA (reference sequence). Between the trimmed V and J ends, which lost 1 base and 3 bases, there was a span of 11 bases.

The chain couples TRBV20-1 to TRBJ1-5; D unresolved. There are 12 residues in the CDR3. V lost 3 bases and J 4 bases, leaving 7 bases between the germline ends. The germline gives CDR1 DFQATT, CDR2 SNEGSKA (reference sequence). CDR3 DNA sequence: TGCAGTGCTAGTTACCCAAATCAGCCCCAGCATTTT. Amino acids: CSASYPNQPQHF.

The J gene is TRBJ2-2, the V gene TRBV30; D not resolved. CDR1 is GTSNPN and CDR2 is SVGIG in the germline V gene (reference sequence). The CDR3 is made up of 14 amino acids. V lost 1 base and J lost 0, with 6 bases in between. CDR3 sequence reads: CAWSARANTGELFF. The CDR3 coding sequence is TGTGCCTGGAGTGCTCGCGCGAACACCGGGGAGCTGTTTTTT. Variable domain in full (rest from reference TRBV30 and TRBJ2-2): SQTIHQWPATLVQPVGSPLSLECTVEGTSNPNLYWYRQAAGRGLQLLFYSVGIGQISSEVPQNLSASRPQDRQFILSSKKLLLSDSGFYLCAWSARANTGELFFGEGSRLTVL.

In nucleotides, the CDR3 is TGCAGCGTTTGGGGGGGCCAAGAGACCCAGTACTTC. Translated, it gives CSVWGGQETQYF. The chain carries TRBV29-1 and TRBJ2-5; 7 positions match TRBD2. This CDR3 comprises 12 residues. J gave up 1 base and V 5 bases, and 1 base lay outside the gene matches. Germline assignment: CDR1 SQVTM and CDR2 ANQGSEA.